The 10 T cell receptor beta chains presented below share a single source sample, sequenced in a study of blood T cell repertoires in COVID-19. Profiled with immunoSEQ multiplex PCR; TCRdb holds only in-frame clones, not every one. Here the sample spans 80,000 to 100,000 clones, 80% being singletons. Sequencing was carried out using peripheral blood. The source of these receptors is a human donor in a cohort sampled during active COVID-19.

The chain recombines TRBV6-5 with TRBJ1-6; 9 bases are shared with TRBD1. With 10 bases clipped from V and 4 bases from J, the junction kept 8 bases outside the gene matches. The germline V gene has CDR1 MNHEY and CDR2 SVGAGI. This CDR3 region has 15 residues. The CDR3, as DNA: TGTGCCATTGTTAGACAGGGGGGATATAATTCACCCCTCCACTTT. This translates into CAIVRQGGYNSPLHF.

The chain couples TRBV9 to TRBJ2-3; D is perhaps TRBD2 (7 bases). The V end lost 7 bases, the J end lost 6 bases, and 18 bases lay between the germline ends. The CDR3 extends over 14 amino acids. The germline V gene encodes CDR1 SGDLS and CDR2 YYNGEE. In DNA, the CDR3 is TGTGCCAGCTCCAGGGGCGGGAGTGGGGATACGCAGTATTTT. Translating gives CASSRGGSGDTQYF.

This sequence joins TRBV3-1 (or the pseudogene TRBV3-2) and TRBJ2-3; perhaps TRBD1 as D (6 bases). Germline V gives CDR1 LGHDT, CDR2 YNNKEL (reference sequence). The CDR3 runs to 15 residues. Trimming cost V 2 bases and J 1 base, with 10 bases left between them. The DNA for the CDR3 is TGTGCCAGCAGCCAAAGAGCAGGGGGCACAGATACGCAGTATTTT. Amino acid sequence: CASSQRAGGTDTQYF.

V is TRBV4-1 and J is TRBJ2-7; D gene ambiguous. The germline V and J ends were trimmed by 2 bases and 1 base, with 6 bases remaining between them. CDR3 length equals 13 residues. The germline V gene has CDR1 MGHRA and CDR2 YSYEKL. The CDR3 DNA reads TGCGCCAGCAGCCAAATGCGGTCCTACGAGCAGTACTTC. It translates to CASSQMRSYEQYF.

This clone came up once. A read error may produce the germline difference seen at one junction end. The gene calls are TRBV11-2 and TRBJ2-1, with 8 bases identical to TRBD2. CDR3 size: 15 residues. Germline CDR1 is SGHAT and CDR2 is FQNNGV. The CDR3 DNA sequence: TGTGCCAGCAGTTTAGCGGGGAGCTCCTACAATGAGCAGTTCTTC. It encodes CASSLAGSSYNEQFF.

The chain uses TRBV7-2 and TRBJ2-3; TRBD2 matches at 11 bases. Germline values: CDR1 SGHTA, CDR2 FQGNSA. The ends lost 5 bases at V and 7 bases at J; junction bases unmatched: 14. The CDR3 has 17 amino acids. The CDR3 sequence is CASSPRGLAGGSYTQYF. CDR3 sequence (DNA): TGTGCCAGCAGCCCCCGGGGGCTAGCGGGGGGTTCGTATACGCAGTATTTT.

The chain is built from TRBV3-1 (or the pseudogene TRBV3-2) and TRBJ2-7; 8 bases align to TRBD1. The CDR3 extends over 15 amino acids. CDR1 is LGHDT, CDR2 YNNKEL, per germline (reference sequence). The J segment lost 2 bases and the V segment lost 2 bases, leaving 5 bases of the junction unmatched. CDR3 nucleotide sequence: TGTGCCAGCAGCCAAACAGGACAGGGTCCCTACGAGCAGTACTTC. This codes for CASSQTGQGPYEQYF.

This clone has just a few counts. The V gene is TRBV28, the J gene TRBJ2-7; 7 bases line up with TRBD1. This CDR3 contains 13 residues. Germline CDR1 is MDHEN and CDR2 is SYDVKM. V lost 10 bases and J lost 7; bases outside the gene matches: 13. This CDR3 is CATWPATGPEQYF. The DNA for the CDR3 is TGTGCCACCTGGCCCGCGACAGGGCCAGAGCAGTACTTC.

Comments on this clone: Additional DNA sequences in this sample encode the identical CDR3. The gene calls are TRBV7-9 and TRBJ1-2; no clear D. Germline lookup yields CDR1 SEHNR and CDR2 FQNEAQ (reference sequence). There are 13 residues in the CDR3. The V and J ends lost 1 base and 2 bases respectively, with 5 bases between them. The DNA for the CDR3 is TGTGCCAGCAGCTTAGGCGGGAACTATGGCTACACCTTC. Protein product: CASSLGGNYGYTF.

This sequence joins TRBV18 and TRBJ1-1, with D possibly TRBD1 on 6 matching bases. The CDR3 runs 13 residues. Trimming took 8 bases from V and 1 from J, leaving 11 bases between them. Germline-derived CDR1 and CDR2 are KGHSH and LQKENI. CDR3 sequence reads: CASTSTGNTEAFF. The CDR3 DNA sequence: TGTGCCAGCACTTCGACAGGGAACACTGAAGCTTTCTTT.